These 18 T cell receptor beta chains originate from one sample sequenced in a study of cytomegalovirus exposure and HLA in healthy donors. A multiplex PCR was run with 60 Vbeta primers and 13 Jbeta primers. Profiling relied on immunoSEQ multiplex PCR, and the TCRdb table lists in-frame clones only, not all of them. Among more than 150,000 clones listed, approximately 80% were seen once. The sequenced material came from PBMCs. Receptors originate from a girl aged 2-15 years in good health and CMV-seropositive.

This rearrangement joins TRBV30 to TRBJ1-2, with D perhaps matching TRBD1 (6 bases). Per germline, CDR1 GTSNPN and CDR2 SVGIG (reference sequence). CDR3 length equals 14 residues. The V gene lost 1 base and the J gene lost 1 base, with 10 bases spanning the gap. The chain's CDR3 is CAWSAKGVNYGYTF. As DNA, the CDR3 is TGTGCCTGGAGTGCAAAGGGGGTTAACTATGGCTACACCTTC.

This clone was picked up one time. The chain joins TRBV5-6 to TRBJ2-7; 8 bases line up with TRBD2. CDR1 is SGHDT, CDR2 YYEEEE, per germline. This CDR3 is built from 17 residues. V was pared by 6 bases and J by 0 bases, with 14 bases of the junction left unmatched. CDR3 coding DNA: TGTGCCAGCACCCCCTACCGGGAGGGCGGTGACTCCTACGAGCAGTACTTC. As protein: CASTPYREGGDSYEQYF.

The rearrangement links TRBV10-3 to TRBJ1-6; 10 bases agree with TRBD1. Losses at the gene ends were 5 bases for V and 6 bases for J; bases not matched to a gene: 7. Germline CDR1 reads ENHRY; CDR2 reads SYGVKD. This CDR3 comprises 16 residues. The CDR3, as DNA: TGTGCCATCAGTTTAGACAGGGGGCTTGGTAATTCACCCCTCCACTTT. Amino acids: CAISLDRGLGNSPLHF.

The V and J genes are TRBV10-1 and TRBJ2-1; the match to TRBD2 covers 15 bases. V was pared by 8 bases and J by 5 bases, with 7 bases of the junction left unmatched. The CDR3 has 16 residues. Germline V gives CDR1 WNHNN, CDR2 SYGVQD (reference sequence). CDR3 nucleotides: TGCGCCAGCGGCTGGACTAGCGGGAGGGTTCACAATGAGCAGTTCTTC. It encodes CASGWTSGRVHNEQFF.

V is TRBV2 and J is TRBJ2-5; TRBD2 matches at 9 bases. J lost 5 bases, V lost 6 bases, and 4 bases had no gene match. There are 13 residues in the CDR3. Germline assignment: CDR1 SNHLY and CDR2 FYNNEI. The CDR3 spells CASRTGTSETQYF. The DNA for the CDR3 is TGTGCCAGCAGGACCGGGACTAGCGAGACCCAGTACTTC.

The CDR3 coding sequence is TGCAGCGTTCGGACAGGGGGCTATCCTGGGGCCAACGTCCTGACTTTC. Translation gives CSVRTGGYPGANVLTF. J is TRBJ2-6 and V is TRBV29-1; 11 positions agree with TRBD1. V gave up 5 bases and J gave up 2 bases; unmatched junction bases: 5. The CDR3 is 16 residues long. CDR1 and CDR2 (germline): SQVTM, ANQGSEA.

The gene calls are TRBV9 and TRBJ2-7; 7 bases agree with TRBD1. The germline CDR1 and CDR2 sequences are SGDLS and YYNGEE. Unmatched junction bases numbered 9, after V lost 4 bases and J lost 5 bases. The CDR3 runs to 14 residues. The CDR3 protein is CASSSEGALNEQYF. In DNA form, the CDR3 reads TGTGCCAGCAGCTCTGAGGGGGCGTTGAACGAGCAGTACTTC.

This chain connects TRBV5-1 to TRBJ2-5; TRBD2 aligns across 10 bases. The J call may be in error: the DNA end matches TRBJ2-7 better. Per germline, CDR1 SGHRS and CDR2 YFSETQ. The CDR3 is 14 amino acids. The CDR3: CASSPSGRAHEQYF. The CDR3 bases are TGCGCCAGCAGCCCCAGCGGGAGGGCCCACGAGCAGTACTTC.

This rearrangement joins TRBV9 to TRBJ2-3, with 10 bases matching TRBD1. Germline CDR1 and CDR2: SGDLS and YYNGEE. Unmatched junction bases numbered 9, after V lost 3 bases and J lost 5 bases. This CDR3 is 16 amino acids long. In DNA form, the CDR3 reads TGTGCCAGCAGCGGAAACCGGGACAGGGGAGAAGATACGCAGTATTTT. It specifies CASSGNRDRGEDTQYF.

This clone was detected a few times. The V call is TRBV6-5, the J call TRBJ1-4; 7 bases map to TRBD1. V shed 6 bases and J 8 bases; nucleotides not matched to a gene: 12. Germline CDR1 and CDR2: MNHEY and SVGAGI. The CDR3 totals 15 residues. Here the CDR3 DNA reads TGTGCCAGCAGGCGGGACAGCCGTAGGGAGGAAAAACTGTTTTTT. Its translation is CASRRDSRREEKLFF.

The rearrangement links TRBV18 to TRBJ2-4; 7 bases map to TRBD2. V gave up 5 bases and J gave up 0 bases; unmatched junction bases: 10. In germline, CDR1 is KGHSH, CDR2 LQKENI. The CDR3 runs to 17 residues. This chain's CDR3 is CASSRVAGPVAKNIQYF. In DNA, the CDR3 is TGTGCCAGCTCAAGGGTAGCGGGCCCCGTAGCCAAAAACATTCAGTACTTC.

The chain uses TRBV4-1 and TRBJ1-1; D perhaps matches TRBD1 (5 bases). CDR1 MGHRA and CDR2 YSYEKL come from the germline V gene. This CDR3 has 18 residues. Trimming shortened V by 0 bases and J by 0 bases, and 17 bases separated the two germline ends. CDR3 DNA sequence: TGCGCCAGCAGCCAAGATTACAGCAGGGAGGATTTGAACACTGAAGCTTTCTTT. Protein sequence: CASSQDYSREDLNTEAFF.

The CDR3 sequence is CASSQPGVGSNQPQHF. In DNA form, the CDR3 reads TGTGCCAGCAGTCAACCAGGGGTTGGTAGCAATCAGCCCCAGCATTTT. The chain employs TRBV28 and TRBJ1-5, with D tentatively TRBD1 (6 bases). V was shortened by 5 bases and J by 0 bases, with 14 bases between the two germline ends. The CDR3 totals 16 residues. Germline values: CDR1 MDHEN, CDR2 SYDVKM.

The chain carries TRBV2 and TRBJ2-5; possible D gene TRBD1, 6 bases. The CDR3 spans 14 residues. Germline values: CDR1 SNHLY, CDR2 FYNNEI. V gave up 6 bases and J gave up 5 bases, with 16 bases separating them. The CDR3 sequence: CASRTKTGLETQYF. CDR3 sequence (DNA): TGTGCCAGCAGGACAAAAACAGGGTTGGAGACCCAGTACTTC. The whole variable domain, filled in from reference TRBV2 and TRBJ2-5, reads EPEVTQTPSHQVTQMGQEVILRCVPISNHLYFYWYRQILGQKVEFLVSFYNNEISEKSEIFDDQFSVERPDGSNFTLKIRSTKLEDSAMYFCASRTKTGLETQYFGPGTRLLVL.

V and J are TRBV7-3 and TRBJ1-2; D is ambiguous. The CDR3 totals 14 residues. V gave up 2 bases and J gave up 7 bases, with 14 bases separating them. CDR1 is SGHTA, CDR2 FQGTGA, per germline. The CDR3 DNA reads as TGTGCCAGCAGCTTATCCGGAGGAAGGTTTGGCTACACCTTC. Amino acids: CASSLSGGRFGYTF.

V is TRBV19 and J is TRBJ2-1; a possible D gene is TRBD2 (6 bases). Germline CDR1 reads LNHDA; CDR2 reads SQIVND (reference sequence). CDR3 size: 13 residues. V lost 6 bases and J 10 bases, leaving 16 bases between the germline ends. CDR3 sequence reads: CASRGQEGREQFF. For the CDR3, the DNA is TGTGCCAGTAGGGGGCAGGAGGGACGGGAGCAGTTCTTC.

The rearrangement links TRBV15 to TRBJ1-1; maybe TRBD1 (5 bases). V was cut by 5 bases and J by 1 base, with 11 bases left in between. The germline gives CDR1 LNHNV, CDR2 YYDKDF (reference sequence). The CDR3 runs 14 residues. CDR3 in DNA: TGTGCCACCAGCTTCAATACAGGGAACACTGAAGCTTTCTTT. Protein product: CATSFNTGNTEAFF.

This rearrangement joins TRBV5-1 to TRBJ2-7; D is possibly TRBD1 (5 bases). V dropped 4 bases and J dropped 5 bases, with 13 bases sitting between them. From germline, CDR1 is SGHRS and CDR2 YFSETQ. This CDR3 spans 13 amino acids. The CDR3: CASSPRVTDEQYF. CDR3 bases: TGCGCCAGCAGCCCCAGGGTGACGGACGAGCAGTACTTC.